This T cell receptor (beta chain) came from a study of CD8 T cells in ankylosing spondylitis. General study results and limits: Disease-associated clonotypes exhibited CD8+ identity and were relatively infrequent in peripheral blood. A TCR beta motif of about eight highly homologous variants appeared characteristic of ankylosing spondylitis blood.

This clonotype appeared many times. Its antigen remains unidentified. The CDR3 runs 14 residues. Germline assignment: CDR1 SGHRS and CDR2 YFSETQ. Losses at the gene ends were 3 bases for V and 1 base for J; bases not matched to a gene: 2. TCRdb recomputed calls from the 5' RACE reads with MiXCR, one row per CDR3 protein. The sample consists of about 300,000 distinct CDR3 sequences, 11% of them appearing once. Sequences were obtained from blood, either unsorted or a sorted T cell fraction (not recorded which). The sequence came from a female donor with ankylosing spondylitis or in good health (not recorded which). This sequence joins TRBV5-1 and TRBJ2-7; 9 nucleotides agree with TRBD1. DNA of the CDR3: TGCGCCAGCAGCTCGACAGGGGGATCCTACGAGCAGTACTTC. This gives the protein CASSSTGGSYEQYF. The variable domain in full, with the rest retrieved from reference TRBV5-1 and TRBJ2-7, is KAGVTQTPRYLIKTRGQQVTLSCSPISGHRSVSWYQQTPGQGLQFLFEYFSETQRNKGNFPGRFSGRQFSNSRSEMNVSTLELGDSALYLCASSSTGGSYEQYFGPGTRLTVT.